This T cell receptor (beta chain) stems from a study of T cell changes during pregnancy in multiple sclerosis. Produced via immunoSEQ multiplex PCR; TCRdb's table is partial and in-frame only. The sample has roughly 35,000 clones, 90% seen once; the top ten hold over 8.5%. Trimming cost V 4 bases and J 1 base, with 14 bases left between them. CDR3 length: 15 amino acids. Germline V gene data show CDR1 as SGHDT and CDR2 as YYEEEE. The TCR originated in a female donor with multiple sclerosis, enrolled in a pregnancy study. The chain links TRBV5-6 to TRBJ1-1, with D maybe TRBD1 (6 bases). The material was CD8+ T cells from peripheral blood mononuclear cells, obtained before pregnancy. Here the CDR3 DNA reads TGTGCCAGCAGCCTCACCGACAGGCCGAACACTGAAGCTTTCTTT. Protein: CASSLTDRPNTEAFF. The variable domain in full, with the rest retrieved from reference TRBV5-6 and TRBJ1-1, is DAGVTQSPTHLIKTRGQQVTLRCSPKSGHDTVSWYQQALGQGPQFIFQYYEEEERQRGNFPDRFSGHQFPNYSSELNVNALLLGDSALYLCASSLTDRPNTEAFFGQGTRLTVV.